This T cell receptor (beta chain) was recorded in a study of regulatory T cells in long-lasting Graves disease. General study results and limits: Analysis covered peripheral blood alone, not thyroid tissue.

Regarding time point: newly diagnosed GD, antithyroid drugs for less than 3 months. From PBMCs, RNA was extracted and then used to make the TCR library. This clonotype was seen at least ten times. Its antigen is as yet unknown. The CDR3 is made up of 16 amino acids. In germline, CDR1 is SGHRS, CDR2 YFSETQ. V was clipped by 0 bases and J by 0 bases, with 10 bases between them. Through Arm-PCR of CDR3 regions and iRepertoire HTBI primers, TCR beta libraries were built. MiXCR, applied by TCRdb to the multiplex PCR reads, yields one record per CDR3 protein. The sample contains about 470,000 distinct CDR3 sequences, more than 13% of which appear only once. This same sample was also part of a study on T cells in Graves' hyperthyroidism and ophthalmopathy.

The chain has TRBV5-1 and TRBJ2-1; D is unclear. The sequenced sample was peripheral blood mononuclear cells (PBMCs), obtained at new diagnosis, from a patient treated with antithyroid drugs. This receptor was taken from a woman aged 25 to 39 with Graves disease. DNA of the CDR3: TGCGCCAGCAGCTTGGCCGCCACGAGCTCCTACAATGAGCAGTTCTTC. It codes for CASSLAATSSYNEQFF.